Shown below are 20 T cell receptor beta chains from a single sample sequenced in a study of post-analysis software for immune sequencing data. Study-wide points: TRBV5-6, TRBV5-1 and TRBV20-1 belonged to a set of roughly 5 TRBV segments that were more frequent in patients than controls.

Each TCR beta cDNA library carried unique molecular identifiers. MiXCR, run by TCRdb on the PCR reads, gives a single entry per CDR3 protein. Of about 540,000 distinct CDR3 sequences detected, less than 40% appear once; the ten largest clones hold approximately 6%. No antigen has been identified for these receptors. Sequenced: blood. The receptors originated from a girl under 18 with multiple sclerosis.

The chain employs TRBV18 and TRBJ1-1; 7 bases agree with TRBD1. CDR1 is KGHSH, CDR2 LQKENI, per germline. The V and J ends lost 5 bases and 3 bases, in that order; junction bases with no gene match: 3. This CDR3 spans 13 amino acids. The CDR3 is CASSGTEDTEAFF. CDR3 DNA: TGTGCCAGCTCAGGGACAGAGGACACTGAAGCTTTCTTT. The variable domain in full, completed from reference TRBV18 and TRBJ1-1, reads NAGVMQNPRHLVRRRGQEARLRCSPMKGHSHVYWYRQLPEEGLKFMVYLQKENIIDESGMPKERFSAEFPKEGPSILRIQQVVRGDSAAYFCASSGTEDTEAFFGQGTRLTVV.

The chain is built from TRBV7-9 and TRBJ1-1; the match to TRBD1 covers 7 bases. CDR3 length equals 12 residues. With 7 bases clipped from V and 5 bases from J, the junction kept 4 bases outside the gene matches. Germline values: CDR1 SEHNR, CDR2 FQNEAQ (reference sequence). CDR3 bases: TGTGCCAGCACCAGGGGGGGTACTGAAGCTTTCTTT. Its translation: CASTRGGTEAFF. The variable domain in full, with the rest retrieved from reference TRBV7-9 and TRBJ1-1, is DTGVSQNPRHKITKRGQNVTFRCDPISEHNRLYWYRQTLGQGPEFLTYFQNEAQLEKSRLLSDRFSAERPKGSFSTLEIQRTEQGDSAMYLCASTRGGTEAFFGQGTRLTVV.

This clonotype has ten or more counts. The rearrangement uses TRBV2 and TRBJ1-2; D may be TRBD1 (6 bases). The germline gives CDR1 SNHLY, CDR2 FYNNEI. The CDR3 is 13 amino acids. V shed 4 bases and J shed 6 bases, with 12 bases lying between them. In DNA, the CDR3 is TGTGCCAGCAGTGTGGACAGTACTAATGGCTACACCTTC. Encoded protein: CASSVDSTNGYTF.

CDR3 loop: CASRGPSGGRETQYF. The CDR3 DNA sequence: TGCGCCAGCAGGGGGCCCTCCGGGGGTCGAGAGACCCAGTACTTC. The chain recombines TRBV5-1 with TRBJ2-5, with a weak D call TRBD2 (6 bases). The V and J ends lost 5 bases and 4 bases respectively, with 18 bases between them. This CDR3 spans 15 amino acids. Germline CDR1 and CDR2: SGHRS and YFSETQ.

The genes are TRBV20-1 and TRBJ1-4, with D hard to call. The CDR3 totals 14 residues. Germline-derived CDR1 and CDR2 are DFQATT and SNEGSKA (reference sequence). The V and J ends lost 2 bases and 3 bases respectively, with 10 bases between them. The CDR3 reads CSARRALPNEKLFF. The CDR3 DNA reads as TGCAGTGCTAGAAGGGCCCTCCCTAATGAAAAACTGTTTTTT.

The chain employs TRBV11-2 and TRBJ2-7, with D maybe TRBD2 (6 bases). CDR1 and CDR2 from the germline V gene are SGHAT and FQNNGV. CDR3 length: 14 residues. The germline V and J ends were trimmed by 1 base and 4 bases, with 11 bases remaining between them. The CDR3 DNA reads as TGTGCCAGCAGCTTAGTCGGGGGAATATACGAGCAGTACTTC. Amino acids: CASSLVGGIYEQYF.

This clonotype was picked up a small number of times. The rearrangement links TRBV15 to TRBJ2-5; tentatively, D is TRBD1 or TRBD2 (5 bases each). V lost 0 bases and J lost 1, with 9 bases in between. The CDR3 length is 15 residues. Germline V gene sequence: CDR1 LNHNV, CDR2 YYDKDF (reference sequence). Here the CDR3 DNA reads TGTGCCACCAGCAGAGATGAGGGGTTCCAAGAGACCCAGTACTTC. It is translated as CATSRDEGFQETQYF.

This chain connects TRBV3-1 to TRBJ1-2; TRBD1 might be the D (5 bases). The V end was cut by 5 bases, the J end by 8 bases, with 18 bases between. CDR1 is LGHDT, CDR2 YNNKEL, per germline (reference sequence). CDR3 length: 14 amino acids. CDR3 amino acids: CASSSPRGVGGYTF. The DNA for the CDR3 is TGTGCCAGCAGCTCCCCCCGGGGGGTCGGCGGCTACACCTTC.

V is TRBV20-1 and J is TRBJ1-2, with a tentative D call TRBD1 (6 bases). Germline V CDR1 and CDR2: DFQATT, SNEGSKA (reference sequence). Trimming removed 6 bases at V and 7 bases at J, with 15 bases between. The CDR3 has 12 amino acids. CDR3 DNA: TGCAGTGCCAGAATACAGGGTGTTGGCTACACCTTC. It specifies CSARIQGVGYTF.

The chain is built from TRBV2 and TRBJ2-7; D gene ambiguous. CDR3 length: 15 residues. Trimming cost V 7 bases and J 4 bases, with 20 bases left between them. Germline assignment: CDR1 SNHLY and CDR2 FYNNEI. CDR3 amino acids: CASNRPGSTKYEQYF. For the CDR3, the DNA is TGTGCCAGCAATAGACCCGGGTCCACAAAGTACGAGCAGTACTTC.

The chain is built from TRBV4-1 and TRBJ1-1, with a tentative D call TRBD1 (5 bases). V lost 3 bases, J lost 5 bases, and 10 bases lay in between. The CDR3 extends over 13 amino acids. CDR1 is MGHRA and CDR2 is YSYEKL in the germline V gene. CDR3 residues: CASSQLGGTEAFF. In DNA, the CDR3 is TGCGCCAGCAGCCAGTTGGGGGGGACTGAAGCTTTCTTT.

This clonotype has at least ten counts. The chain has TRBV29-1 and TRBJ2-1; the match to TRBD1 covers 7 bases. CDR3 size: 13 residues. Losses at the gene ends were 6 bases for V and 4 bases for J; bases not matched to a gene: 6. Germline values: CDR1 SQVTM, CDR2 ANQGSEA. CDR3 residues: CSVGTALYNEQFF. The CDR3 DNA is TGCAGCGTAGGGACAGCTTTATACAATGAGCAGTTCTTC.

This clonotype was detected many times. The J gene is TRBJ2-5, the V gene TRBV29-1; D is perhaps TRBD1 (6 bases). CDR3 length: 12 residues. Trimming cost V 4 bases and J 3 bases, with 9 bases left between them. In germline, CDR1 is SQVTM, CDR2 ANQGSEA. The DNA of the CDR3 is TGCAGCGTTGGTAGGACAGAAGAGACCCAGTACTTC. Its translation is CSVGRTEETQYF.

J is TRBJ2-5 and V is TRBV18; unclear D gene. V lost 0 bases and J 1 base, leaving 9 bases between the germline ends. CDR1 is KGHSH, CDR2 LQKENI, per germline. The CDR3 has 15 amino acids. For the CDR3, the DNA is TGTGCCAGCTCACCACCGACGACGGTCCAAGAGACCCAGTACTTC. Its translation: CASSPPTTVQETQYF.

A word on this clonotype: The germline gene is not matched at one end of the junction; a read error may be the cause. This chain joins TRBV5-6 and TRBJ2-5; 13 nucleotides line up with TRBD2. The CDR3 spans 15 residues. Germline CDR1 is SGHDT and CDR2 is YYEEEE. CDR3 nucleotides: TGTGCCAGCAGCCTACTAGCGGGGGGGCGTGAGATCCAGTACTTC. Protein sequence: CASSLLAGGREIQYF.

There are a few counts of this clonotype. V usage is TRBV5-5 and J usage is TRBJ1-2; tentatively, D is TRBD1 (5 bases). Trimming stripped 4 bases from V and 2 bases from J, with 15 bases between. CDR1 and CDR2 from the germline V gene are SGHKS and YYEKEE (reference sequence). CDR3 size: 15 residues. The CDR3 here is CASSPAGTLNYGYTF. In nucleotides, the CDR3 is TGTGCCAGCAGCCCGGCCGGGACCTTGAACTATGGCTACACCTTC.

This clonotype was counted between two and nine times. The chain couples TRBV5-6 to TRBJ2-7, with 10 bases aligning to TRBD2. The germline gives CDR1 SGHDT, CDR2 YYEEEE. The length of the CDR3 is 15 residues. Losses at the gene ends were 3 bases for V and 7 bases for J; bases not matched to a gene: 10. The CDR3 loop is CASSYTSGTRGEQYF. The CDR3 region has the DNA TGTGCCAGCAGCTACACTAGCGGGACGAGAGGGGAGCAGTACTTC.

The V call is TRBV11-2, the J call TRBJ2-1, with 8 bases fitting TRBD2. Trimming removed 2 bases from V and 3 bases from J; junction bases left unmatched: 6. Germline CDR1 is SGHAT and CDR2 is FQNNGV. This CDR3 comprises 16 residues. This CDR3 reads CASSLWSLADYNEQFF. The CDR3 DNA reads TGTGCCAGCAGCTTATGGTCACTAGCGGACTACAATGAGCAGTTCTTC.

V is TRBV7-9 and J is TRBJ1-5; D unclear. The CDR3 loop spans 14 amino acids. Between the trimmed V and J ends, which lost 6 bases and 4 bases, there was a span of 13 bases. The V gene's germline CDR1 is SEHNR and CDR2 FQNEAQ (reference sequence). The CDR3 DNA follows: TGTGCCAGCAGTCCTCTGCGGGAAAATCAGCCCCAGCATTTT. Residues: CASSPLRENQPQHF.

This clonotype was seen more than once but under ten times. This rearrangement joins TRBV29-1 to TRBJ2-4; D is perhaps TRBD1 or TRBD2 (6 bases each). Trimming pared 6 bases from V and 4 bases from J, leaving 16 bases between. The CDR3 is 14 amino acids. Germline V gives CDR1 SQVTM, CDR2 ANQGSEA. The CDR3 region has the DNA TGCAGCGTATGGGGGGCTGAGGGTAAAAACATTCAGTACTTC. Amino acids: CSVWGAEGKNIQYF.